Listed below are T cell receptor beta chains from one sample, sequenced in a study of control samples from healthy donors and cancer patients. Generated by immunoSEQ multiplex PCR, the TCRdb table keeps only in-frame clones and is missing some. Of about 120,000 clones listed, 85% to 95% are singletons. What was sequenced was PBMCs. Receptors originate from a man older than 75 with head and neck cancer. CDR3s include the opening cysteine and the closing phenylalanine or tryptophan. D genes are given only for firm matches. Not every row has a clone size; where given, it reads once, few, many or a size class.

v_call: TRBV20-1; clone_size: .; d_call: .; j_call: TRBJ1-2; cdr3_nt: TGCAGTGCTAGTACGATGGGAAACTATGGCTACACCTTC; cdr3_aa: CSASTMGNYGYTF
v_call: TRBV9; clone_size: .; d_call: .; j_call: TRBJ2-5; cdr3_nt: TGTGCCAGCAGCGAGGGACCGTATCTCCAAGAGACCCAGTACTTC; cdr3_aa: CASSEGPYLQETQYF
v_call: TRBV4-3; clone_size: once; d_call: TRBD1; j_call: TRBJ1-3; cdr3_nt: TGCGCCAGCAGCCAAGTGACAGGGACTGGAAACACCATATATTTT; cdr3_aa: CASSQVTGTGNTIYF
v_call: TRBV5-4; clone_size: .; d_call: .; j_call: TRBJ1-4; cdr3_nt: TGTGCCAGCAGCTTACAGGGCGCTAATGAAAAACTGTTTTTT; cdr3_aa: CASSLQGANEKLFF
v_call: TRBV9; clone_size: .; d_call: TRBD1; j_call: TRBJ1-4; cdr3_nt: TGTGCCAGCAGCGCTGGGACAGCGGTCGGGAAACTGTTTTTT; cdr3_aa: CASSAGTAVGKLFF
v_call: TRBV5-1; clone_size: .; d_call: TRBD2; j_call: TRBJ2-1; cdr3_nt: TGCGCCAGCAGACCTGGGACTAGCGGGAGAGGATACAATGAGCAGTTCTTC; cdr3_aa: CASRPGTSGRGYNEQFF
v_call: TRBV7-8; clone_size: .; d_call: .; j_call: TRBJ1-3; cdr3_nt: TGTGCCAGCAGTCAGCTCCCGGGCTCTGGAAACACCATATATTTT; cdr3_aa: CASSQLPGSGNTIYF
v_call: TRBV6-6; clone_size: .; d_call: .; j_call: TRBJ1-2; cdr3_nt: TGTGCCAGCAGTTTTCTACAGGGATATGGCTACACCTTC; cdr3_aa: CASSFLQGYGYTF
v_call: TRBV6-5; clone_size: .; d_call: .; j_call: TRBJ1-1; cdr3_nt: TGTGCCAGCAGTTACACTCAATATTATGGGGCTGAAGCTTTCTTT; cdr3_aa: CASSYTQYYGAEAFF
v_call: TRBV9; clone_size: .; d_call: .; j_call: TRBJ2-2; cdr3_nt: TGTGCCAGCAGCGTTTACGTAGGCGACACCGGGGAGCTGTTTTTT; cdr3_aa: CASSVYVGDTGELFF
v_call: TRBV14; clone_size: .; d_call: TRBD1; j_call: TRBJ1-5; cdr3_nt: TGTGCCAGCAGCCCCCGGGACAGGGGCCAGCGACTTTCCGGGCCCCAGCATTTT; cdr3_aa: CASSPRDRGQRLSGPQHF
v_call: TRBV11-3; clone_size: .; d_call: .; j_call: TRBJ2-7; cdr3_nt: TGTGCGGCGACTAGTCGGAACTACGAGCAGTACTTC; cdr3_aa: CAATSRNYEQYF
v_call: TRBV12-3/TRBV12-4; clone_size: .; d_call: TRBD1; j_call: TRBJ2-5; cdr3_nt: TGTGCCAGCAGACAGGGGATAGAGACCCAGTACTTC; cdr3_aa: CASRQGIETQYF
v_call: TRBV11-3; clone_size: .; d_call: .; j_call: TRBJ1-1; cdr3_nt: TGTGCCAGCAGCTTAGGTCCAGGCACTGAAGCTTTCTTT; cdr3_aa: CASSLGPGTEAFF
v_call: TRBV18; clone_size: .; d_call: TRBD1; j_call: TRBJ1-6; cdr3_nt: TGTGCCAGCTCACCCACAGGGGGCAGAGGCTCACCCCTCCACTTT; cdr3_aa: CASSPTGGRGSPLHF
v_call: TRBV3-1/TRBV3-2; clone_size: .; d_call: .; j_call: TRBJ1-1; cdr3_nt: TGTGCCAGCAGCCAAGGACCTTACACTGAAGCTTTCTTT; cdr3_aa: CASSQGPYTEAFF
v_call: TRBV19; clone_size: .; d_call: .; j_call: TRBJ1-2; cdr3_nt: TGTGCCAGTAAGCAGGGAGGCCCAAACTATGGCTACACCTTC; cdr3_aa: CASKQGGPNYGYTF
v_call: TRBV10-3; clone_size: .; d_call: TRBD2; j_call: TRBJ2-5; cdr3_nt: TGTGCCATCAGGGCCCTGGGGGAGCGGGGGGTCCAAGAGACCCAGTACTTC; cdr3_aa: CAIRALGERGVQETQYF
v_call: TRBV6-5; clone_size: .; d_call: .; j_call: TRBJ2-3; cdr3_nt: TGTGCCAGCAGTTACTCGGGGCGGACCAGGGATACGCAGTATTTT; cdr3_aa: CASSYSGRTRDTQYF